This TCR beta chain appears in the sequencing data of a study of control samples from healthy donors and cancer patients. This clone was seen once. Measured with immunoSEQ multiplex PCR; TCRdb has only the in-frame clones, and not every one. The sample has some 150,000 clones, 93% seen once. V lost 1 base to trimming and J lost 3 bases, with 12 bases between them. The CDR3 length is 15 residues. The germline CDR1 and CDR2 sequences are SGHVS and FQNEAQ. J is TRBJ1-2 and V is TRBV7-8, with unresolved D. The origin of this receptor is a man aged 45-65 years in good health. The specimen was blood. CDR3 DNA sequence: TGTGCCAGCAGCTTAGGTTTACATGTTCACTATGGCTACACCTTC. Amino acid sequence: CASSLGLHVHYGYTF.